This T cell receptor beta chain was identified during a study of cytomegalovirus exposure and HLA in healthy donors. This PCR relied on a set of 60 Vbeta primers and 13 Jbeta primers. TCRdb keeps only in-frame clones here, not all; method: immunoSEQ multiplex PCR. The sample lists around 180,000 clones; 84% were seen once. Unrecorded immune exposures were likely, despite nominal health at sampling. V was shortened by 0 bases and J by 2 bases, with 9 bases between the two germline ends. In germline, CDR1 is SGHRS, CDR2 YFSETQ. This CDR3 is 14 amino acids long. Sequenced sample: PBMCs. This sequence originates from a girl under 18 in good health and CMV-seropositive. The V call is TRBV5-1, the J call TRBJ2-7, with D perhaps matching TRBD2 (5 bases). The CDR3 loop reads CASSLGTPAYEQYF. For the CDR3, the DNA is TGCGCCAGCAGCTTGGGGACTCCCGCCTACGAGCAGTACTTC.